This record looks at one TCR beta chain sequence and its context. Using immunoSEQ multiplex PCR, the repertoire was profiled, and TCRdb retains in-frame clones only, with some absent. Altogether under 250,000 clones are present, about 83% being singletons, with the ten largest covering roughly 8.8%. These data originate in a study of blood T cell repertoires in COVID-19. On the study more broadly: Sources were T cells, B-cell-depleted T cells, or PBMCs; the material itself was cDNA or gDNA.

The germline V gene encodes CDR1 SGDLS and CDR2 YYNGEE. V dropped 0 bases and J dropped 0 bases, with 10 bases sitting between them. The CDR3 has 16 residues. This TCR came from a middle-aged man with active or convalescent COVID-19. The chain recombines TRBV9 with TRBJ1-3; no definite D call. The sample consisted of peripheral blood. CDR3 DNA: TGTGCCAGCAGCGTAGCTGGCAGTTTCTCTGGAAACACCATATATTTT. Its protein product is CASSVAGSFSGNTIYF.